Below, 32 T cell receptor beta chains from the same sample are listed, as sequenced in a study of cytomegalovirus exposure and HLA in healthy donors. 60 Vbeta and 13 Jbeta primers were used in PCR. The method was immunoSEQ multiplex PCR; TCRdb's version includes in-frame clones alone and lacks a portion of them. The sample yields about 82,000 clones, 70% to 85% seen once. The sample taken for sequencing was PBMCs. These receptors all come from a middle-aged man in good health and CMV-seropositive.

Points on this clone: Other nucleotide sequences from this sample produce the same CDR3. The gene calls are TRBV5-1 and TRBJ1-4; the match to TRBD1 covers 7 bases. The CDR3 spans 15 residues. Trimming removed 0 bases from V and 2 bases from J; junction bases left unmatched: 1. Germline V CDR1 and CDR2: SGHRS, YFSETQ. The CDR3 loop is CASSLGQGTNEKLFF. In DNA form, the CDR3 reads TGCGCCAGCAGCTTGGGACAGGGCACTAATGAAAAACTGTTTTTT.

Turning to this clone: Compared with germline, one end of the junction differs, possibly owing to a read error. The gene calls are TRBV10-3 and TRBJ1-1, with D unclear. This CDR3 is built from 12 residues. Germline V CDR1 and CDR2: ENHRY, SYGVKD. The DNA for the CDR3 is TGTGCCAGCAGTTACAGGAACACTGAAGCTTTCTTT. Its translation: CASSYRNTEAFF.

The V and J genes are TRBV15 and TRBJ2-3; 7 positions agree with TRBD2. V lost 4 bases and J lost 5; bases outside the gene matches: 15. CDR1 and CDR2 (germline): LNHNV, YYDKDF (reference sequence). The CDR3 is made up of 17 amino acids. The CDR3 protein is CATSIGAGASGRDTQYF. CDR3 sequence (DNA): TGTGCCACCAGCATCGGGGCGGGAGCGTCGGGTAGAGATACGCAGTATTTT.

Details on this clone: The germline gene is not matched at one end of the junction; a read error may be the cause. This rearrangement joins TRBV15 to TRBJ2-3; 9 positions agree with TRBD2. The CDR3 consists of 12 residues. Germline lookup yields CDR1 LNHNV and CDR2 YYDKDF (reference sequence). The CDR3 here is CATSTLAGKENF. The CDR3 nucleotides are TGTGCCACCAGCACCCTAGCGGGAAAGGAAAATTTT.

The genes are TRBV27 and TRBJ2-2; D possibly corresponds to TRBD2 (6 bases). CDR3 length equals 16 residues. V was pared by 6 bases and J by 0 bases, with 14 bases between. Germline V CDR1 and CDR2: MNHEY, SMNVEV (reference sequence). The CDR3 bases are TGTGCCAGCAGACTTGGCGGGACTGCGAACACCGGGGAGCTGTTTTTT. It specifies CASRLGGTANTGELFF.

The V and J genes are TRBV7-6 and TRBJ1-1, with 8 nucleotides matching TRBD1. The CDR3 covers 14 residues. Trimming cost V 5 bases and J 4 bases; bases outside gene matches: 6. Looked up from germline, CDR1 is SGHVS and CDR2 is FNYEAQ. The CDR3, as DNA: TGTGCCAGCAGCCCCCAGGACAGGGCCACTGAAGCTTTCTTT. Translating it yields CASSPQDRATEAFF.

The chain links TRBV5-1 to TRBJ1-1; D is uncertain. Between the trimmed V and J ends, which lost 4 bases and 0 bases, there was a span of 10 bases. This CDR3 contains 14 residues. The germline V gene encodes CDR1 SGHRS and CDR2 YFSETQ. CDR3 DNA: TGCGCCAGCAGCCCCACGACACTGAACACTGAAGCTTTCTTT. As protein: CASSPTTLNTEAFF. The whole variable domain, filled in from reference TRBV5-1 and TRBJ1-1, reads KAGVTQTPRYLIKTRGQQVTLSCSPISGHRSVSWYQQTPGQGLQFLFEYFSETQRNKGNFPGRFSGRQFSNSRSEMNVSTLELGDSALYLCASSPTTLNTEAFFGQGTRLTVV.

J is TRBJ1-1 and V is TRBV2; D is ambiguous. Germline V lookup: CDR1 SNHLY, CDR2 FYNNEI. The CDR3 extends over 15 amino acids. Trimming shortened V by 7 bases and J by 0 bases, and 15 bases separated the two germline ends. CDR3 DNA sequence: TGTGCCAGCAAGATAAGGCAGGCCATGAACACTGAAGCTTTCTTT. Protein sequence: CASKIRQAMNTEAFF.

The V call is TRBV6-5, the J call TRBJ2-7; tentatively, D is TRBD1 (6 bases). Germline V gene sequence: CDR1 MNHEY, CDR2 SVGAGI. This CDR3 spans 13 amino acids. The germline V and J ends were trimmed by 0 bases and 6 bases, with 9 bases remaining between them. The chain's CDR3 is CASSYSIGGEQYF. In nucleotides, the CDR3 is TGTGCCAGCAGTTACTCGATAGGGGGCGAGCAGTACTTC.

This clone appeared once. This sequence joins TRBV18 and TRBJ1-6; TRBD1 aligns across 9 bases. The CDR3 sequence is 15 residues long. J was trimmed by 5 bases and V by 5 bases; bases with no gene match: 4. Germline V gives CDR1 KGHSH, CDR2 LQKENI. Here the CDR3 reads CASSAGQGHNSPLHF. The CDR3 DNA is TGTGCCAGCTCAGCGGGACAGGGACATAATTCACCCCTCCACTTT.

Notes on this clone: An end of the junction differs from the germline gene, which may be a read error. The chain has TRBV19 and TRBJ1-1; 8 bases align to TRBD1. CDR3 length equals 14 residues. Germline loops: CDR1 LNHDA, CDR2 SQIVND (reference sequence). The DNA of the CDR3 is TGTGCCAGTAAACTGACAGGGGTGGGCACTGAAGCTTCCTTT. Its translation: CASKLTGVGTEASF.

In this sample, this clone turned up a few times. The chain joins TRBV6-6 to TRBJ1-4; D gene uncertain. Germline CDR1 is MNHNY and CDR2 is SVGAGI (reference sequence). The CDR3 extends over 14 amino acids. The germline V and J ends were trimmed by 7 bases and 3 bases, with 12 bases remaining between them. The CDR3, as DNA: TGTGCCAGCAAACCGGGGAAGGCTAATGAAAAACTGTTTTTT. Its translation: CASKPGKANEKLFF.

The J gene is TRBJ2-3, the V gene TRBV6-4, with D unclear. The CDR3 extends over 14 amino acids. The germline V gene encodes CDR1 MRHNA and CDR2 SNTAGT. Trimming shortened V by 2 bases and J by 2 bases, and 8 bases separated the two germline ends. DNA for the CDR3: TGTGCCAGCAGTGACACGAGCGACACAGATACGCAGTATTTT. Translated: CASSDTSDTDTQYF.

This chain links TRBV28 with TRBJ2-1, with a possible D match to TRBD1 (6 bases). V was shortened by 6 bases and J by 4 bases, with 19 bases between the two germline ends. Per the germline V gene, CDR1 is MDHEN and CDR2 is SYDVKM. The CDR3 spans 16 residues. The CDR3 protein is CASSPYRGGLYNEQFF. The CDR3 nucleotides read TGTGCCAGCAGCCCCTATAGAGGGGGTTTATACAATGAGCAGTTCTTC.

In nucleotides, the CDR3 is TGTGCCAGTAGTAGCGGGTTGGGTCAGCCCCAGCATTTT. Its protein is CASSSGLGQPQHF. The J gene is TRBJ1-5, the V gene TRBV19; D not resolved. This CDR3 contains 13 residues. Trimming took off 4 bases at V and 6 bases at J, with 10 bases between the two ends. Germline lookup yields CDR1 LNHDA and CDR2 SQIVND (reference sequence). The variable domain in full, with the rest retrieved from reference TRBV19 and TRBJ1-5, is DGGITQSPKYLFRKEGQNVTLSCEQNLNHDAMYWYRQDPGQGLRLIYYSQIVNDFQKGDIAEGYSVSREKKESFPLTVTSAQKNPTAFYLCASSSGLGQPQHFGDGTRLSIL.

DNA of the CDR3: TGTGCCAGCAGTTCTGTAGATAGTGGAAAACTGTTTTTT. This encodes CASSSVDSGKLFF. V and J are TRBV27 and TRBJ1-4; D unclear. Germline lookup yields CDR1 MNHEY and CDR2 SMNVEV (reference sequence). The V and J ends lost 4 bases and 10 bases respectively, with 13 bases between them. The CDR3 has 13 residues. The entire variable domain, with the rest obtained from reference TRBV27 and TRBJ1-4, is as follows: EAQVTQNPRYLITVTGKKLTVTCSQNMNHEYMSWYRQDPGLGLRQIYYSMNVEVTDKGDVPEGYKVSRKEKRNFPLILESPSPNQTSLYFCASSSVDSGKLFFGSGTQLSVL.

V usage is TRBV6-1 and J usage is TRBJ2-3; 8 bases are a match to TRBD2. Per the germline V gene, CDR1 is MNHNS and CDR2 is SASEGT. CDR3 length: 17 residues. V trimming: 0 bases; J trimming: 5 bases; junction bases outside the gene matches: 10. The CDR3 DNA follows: TGTGCCAGCAGTGAAGCGGTGGCGGGAGGCCGGTTAGATACGCAGTATTTT. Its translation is CASSEAVAGGRLDTQYF.

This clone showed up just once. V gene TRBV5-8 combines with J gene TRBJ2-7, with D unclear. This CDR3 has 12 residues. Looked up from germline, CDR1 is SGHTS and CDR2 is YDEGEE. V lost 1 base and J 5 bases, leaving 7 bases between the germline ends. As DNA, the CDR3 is TGTGCCAGCAGCTTGTACGAGGACGAGCAGTACTTC. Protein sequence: CASSLYEDEQYF. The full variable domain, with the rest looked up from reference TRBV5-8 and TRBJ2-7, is EAGVTQSPTHLIKTRGQQATLRCSPISGHTSVYWYQQALGLGLQFLLWYDEGEERNRGNFPPRFSGRQFPNYSSELNVNALELEDSALYLCASSLYEDEQYFGPGTRLTVT.

This chain's CDR3 is CATRQPGSQETQYF. As DNA, the CDR3 is TGTGCCACCCGACAACCGGGGTCCCAAGAGACCCAGTACTTC. The chain uses TRBV15 and TRBJ2-5, with D perhaps matching TRBD2 (5 bases). Per the germline V gene, CDR1 is LNHNV and CDR2 is YYDKDF (reference sequence). Trimming removed 8 bases at V and 1 base at J, with 14 bases between. The CDR3 runs 14 residues.

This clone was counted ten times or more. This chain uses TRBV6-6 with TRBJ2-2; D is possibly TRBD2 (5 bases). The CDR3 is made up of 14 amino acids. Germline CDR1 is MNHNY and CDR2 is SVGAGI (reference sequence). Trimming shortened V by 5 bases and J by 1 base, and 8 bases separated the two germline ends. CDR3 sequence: CASSDYWNTGELFF. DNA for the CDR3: TGTGCCAGCAGTGACTACTGGAACACCGGGGAGCTGTTTTTT.

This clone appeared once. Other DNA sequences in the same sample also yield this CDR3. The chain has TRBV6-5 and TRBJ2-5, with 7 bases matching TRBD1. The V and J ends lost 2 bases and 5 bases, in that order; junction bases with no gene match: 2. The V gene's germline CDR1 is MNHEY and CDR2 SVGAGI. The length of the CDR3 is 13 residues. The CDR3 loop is CASSYVRGETQYF. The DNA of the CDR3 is TGTGCCAGCAGTTACGTCAGGGGGGAGACCCAGTACTTC.

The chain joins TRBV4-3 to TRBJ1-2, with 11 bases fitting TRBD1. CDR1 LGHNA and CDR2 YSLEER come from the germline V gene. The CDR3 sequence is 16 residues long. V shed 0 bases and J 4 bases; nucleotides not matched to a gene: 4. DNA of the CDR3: TGCGCCAGCAGCCAAGATCTTGGGACAGGGGGCTATGGCTACACCTTC. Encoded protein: CASSQDLGTGGYGYTF.

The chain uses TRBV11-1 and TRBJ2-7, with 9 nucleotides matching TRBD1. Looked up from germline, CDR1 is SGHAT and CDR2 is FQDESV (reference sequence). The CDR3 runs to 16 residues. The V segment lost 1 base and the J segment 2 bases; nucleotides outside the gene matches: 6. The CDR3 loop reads CASSLGAGTGPYEQYF. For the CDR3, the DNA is TGTGCCAGCAGCTTAGGAGCCGGGACAGGGCCCTACGAGCAGTACTTC.

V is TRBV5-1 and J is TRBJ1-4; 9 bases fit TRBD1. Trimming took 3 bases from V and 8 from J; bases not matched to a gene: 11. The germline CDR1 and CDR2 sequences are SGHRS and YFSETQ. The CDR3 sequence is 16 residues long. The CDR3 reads CASSSQPTGGGEKLFF. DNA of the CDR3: TGCGCCAGCAGCTCTCAACCCACAGGGGGCGGGGAAAAACTGTTTTTT.

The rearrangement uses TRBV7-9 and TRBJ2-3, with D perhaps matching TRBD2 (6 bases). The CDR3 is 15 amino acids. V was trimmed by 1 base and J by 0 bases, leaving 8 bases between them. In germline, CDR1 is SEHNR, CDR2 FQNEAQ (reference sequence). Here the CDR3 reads CASSLGGTSTDTQYF. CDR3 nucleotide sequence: TGTGCCAGCAGCTTAGGCGGGACTAGCACAGATACGCAGTATTTT. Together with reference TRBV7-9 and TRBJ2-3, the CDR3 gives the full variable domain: DTGVSQNPRHKITKRGQNVTFRCDPISEHNRLYWYRQTLGQGPEFLTYFQNEAQLEKSRLLSDRFSAERPKGSFSTLEIQRTEQGDSAMYLCASSLGGTSTDTQYFGPGTRLTVL.

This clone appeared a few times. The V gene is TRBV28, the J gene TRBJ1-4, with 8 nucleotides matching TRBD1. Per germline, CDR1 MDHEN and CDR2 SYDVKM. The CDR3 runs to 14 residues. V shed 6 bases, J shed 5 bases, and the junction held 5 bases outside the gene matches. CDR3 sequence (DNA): TGTGCCAGCAGGAATCAGGGGGCGAATGAAAAACTGTTTTTT. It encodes CASRNQGANEKLFF.

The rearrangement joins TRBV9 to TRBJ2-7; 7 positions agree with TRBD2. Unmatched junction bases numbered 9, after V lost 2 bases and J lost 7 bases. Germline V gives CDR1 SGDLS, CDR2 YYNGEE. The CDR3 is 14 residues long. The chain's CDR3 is CASSVGGTDLEQYF. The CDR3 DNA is TGTGCCAGCAGCGTGGGGGGGACGGACTTGGAGCAGTACTTC.

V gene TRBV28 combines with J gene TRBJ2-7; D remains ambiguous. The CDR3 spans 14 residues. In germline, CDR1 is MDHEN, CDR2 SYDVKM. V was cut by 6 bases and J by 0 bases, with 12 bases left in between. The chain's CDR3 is CASSTDTYSYEQYF. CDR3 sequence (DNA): TGTGCCAGCAGCACCGACACCTACTCCTACGAGCAGTACTTC.

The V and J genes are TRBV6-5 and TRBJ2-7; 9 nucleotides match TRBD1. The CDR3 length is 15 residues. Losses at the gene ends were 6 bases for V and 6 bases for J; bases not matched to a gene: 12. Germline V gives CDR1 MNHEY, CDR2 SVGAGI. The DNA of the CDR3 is TGTGCCAGCAGCTTCCGACCGGGACAGGGATCCGAGCAGTACTTC. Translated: CASSFRPGQGSEQYF.

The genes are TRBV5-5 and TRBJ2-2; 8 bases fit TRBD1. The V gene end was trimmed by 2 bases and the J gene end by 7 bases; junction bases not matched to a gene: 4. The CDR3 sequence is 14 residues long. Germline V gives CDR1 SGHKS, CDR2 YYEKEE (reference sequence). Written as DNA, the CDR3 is TGTGCCAGCAGCTTCGGACAGGGCCACGGGGAGCTGTTTTTT. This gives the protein CASSFGQGHGELFF.

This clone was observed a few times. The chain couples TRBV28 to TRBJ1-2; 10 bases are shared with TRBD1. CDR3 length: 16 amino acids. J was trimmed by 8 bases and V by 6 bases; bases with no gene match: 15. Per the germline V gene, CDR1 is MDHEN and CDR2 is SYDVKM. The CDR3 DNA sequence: TGTGCCAGCAGGCCGATTTCGACAGGGGGCAGTCGGGGCTACACCTTC. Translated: CASRPISTGGSRGYTF.

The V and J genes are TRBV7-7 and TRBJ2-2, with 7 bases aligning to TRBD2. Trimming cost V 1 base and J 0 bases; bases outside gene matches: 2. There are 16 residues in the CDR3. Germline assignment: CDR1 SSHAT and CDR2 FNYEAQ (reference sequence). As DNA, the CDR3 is TGTGCCAGCAGCTTAGTGGCGGGAGCGAACACCGGGGAGCTGTTTTTT. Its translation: CASSLVAGANTGELFF.